The 23 T cell receptor beta chains given below trace back to one sample, sequenced in a study of T cells in Graves' hyperthyroidism and ophthalmopathy. TCR beta CDR3 regions were amplified from RNA transcripts. TCR CDR3 regions were first amplified by RT-PCR with HTBI primers. TCRdb reprocessed the multiplex PCR reads via MiXCR and lists one record per CDR3 protein. Here the sample spans 550,000 to 700,000 distinct CDR3 sequences, around 42% being singletons. The sequencing input was peripheral blood or thyroid tissue (not recorded which). The receptors here all came from an adult woman with Graves' disease, either hyperthyroidism or ophthalmopathy (not recorded which).

This clonotype was counted only a few times. CDR3 sequence reads: CASSYHGAGDRAEAFF. In DNA, the CDR3 is TGTGCCAGCAGTTACCATGGGGCAGGGGATCGGGCTGAAGCTTTCTTT. V usage is TRBV28 and J usage is TRBJ1-1; TRBD1 might be the D (6 bases). Germline V gene data show CDR1 as MDHEN and CDR2 as SYDVKM. This CDR3 has 16 amino acids. Trimming removed 4 bases at V and 6 bases at J, with 21 bases between.

The CDR3 coding sequence is TGTGCCAGCAGCCCACGGACGGAGGGAACCAATCAGCCCCAGCATTTT. Its translation: CASSPRTEGTNQPQHF. The chain links TRBV7-9 to TRBJ1-5, with D unresolved. The ends were cut back, 5 bases at V and 3 bases at J, with 17 bases in the middle. Germline V gives CDR1 SEHNR, CDR2 FQNEAQ (reference sequence). The CDR3 consists of 16 residues.

The chain is built from TRBV10-3 and TRBJ2-5; the match to TRBD2 covers 11 bases. After removal of 6 bases from V and 1 base from J, the junction contained 4 bases not matched to a gene. The germline gives CDR1 ENHRY, CDR2 SYGVKD. The CDR3 totals 15 residues. This CDR3 reads CAIRVGLAAQETQYF. Written as DNA, the CDR3 is TGTGCCATCAGGGTGGGACTAGCGGCCCAAGAGACCCAGTACTTC.

This clonotype was seen more than once but under ten times. V is TRBV28 and J is TRBJ2-7; D is ambiguous. The germline V and J ends were trimmed by 5 bases and 2 bases, with 16 bases remaining between them. This CDR3 has 15 amino acids. From germline, CDR1 is MDHEN and CDR2 SYDVKM. The CDR3 sequence is CASSVLPGTTYEQYF. CDR3 DNA: TGTGCCAGCAGTGTATTACCTGGAACAACCTACGAGCAGTACTTC.

The V and J genes are TRBV5-1 and TRBJ2-7, with 8 bases identical to TRBD1. Trimming cost V 3 bases and J 13 bases; bases outside gene matches: 12. This CDR3 contains 13 residues. CDR1 and CDR2 (germline): SGHRS, YFSETQ. CDR3 nucleotides: TGCGCCAGCAGCTCGGCCCTTAACAGGGGGAGATACTTC. The encoded protein is CASSSALNRGRYF.

The genes are TRBV29-1 and TRBJ1-5, with 7 bases matching TRBD1. J gave up 7 bases and V 6 bases, and 9 bases lay outside the gene matches. Germline V gene sequence: CDR1 SQVTM, CDR2 ANQGSEA. The CDR3 runs 13 residues. The CDR3 protein is CSVREETGQPQHF. The CDR3, as DNA: TGCAGCGTGAGAGAGGAGACAGGGCAGCCCCAGCATTTT.

The J gene is TRBJ2-6, the V gene TRBV10-3; 8 bases map to TRBD1. With V trimmed by 3 bases and J by 2 bases, 12 bases remained unmatched. The CDR3 runs to 19 residues. CDR1 and CDR2 (germline): ENHRY, SYGVKD. In DNA form, the CDR3 reads TGTGCCATCAGTGATATTTCTGGACAGGGTGGGACTGGGGCCAACGTCCTGACTTTC. This codes for CAISDISGQGGTGANVLTF.

This clonotype has a handful of counts. A much larger clone differs by one base, so this may be a read error. This sequence joins TRBV10-3 and TRBJ2-7; D is unresolved. Germline CDR1 reads ENHRY; CDR2 reads SYGVKD. CDR3 size: 12 residues. The CDR3 DNA reads as TGTGCCAGCACAGCCCGAACCTACGAGCGGTACTTC. Its protein is CASTARTYERYF.

This clonotype occurred a few times. The chain uses TRBV29-1 and TRBJ1-2, with 7 bases fitting TRBD1. The CDR3 runs to 13 residues. Trimming took 3 bases from V and 7 from J; bases not matched to a gene: 8. Germline CDR1 SQVTM, CDR2 ANQGSEA. The DNA for the CDR3 is TGCAGCGTTGAGGAGGGACAGAAACGTGGCTACACCTTC. Translated: CSVEEGQKRGYTF.

The chain joins TRBV29-1 to TRBJ2-7; 8 positions match TRBD2. The germline gives CDR1 SQVTM, CDR2 ANQGSEA. V was clipped by 8 bases and J by 2 bases; unmatched bases: 14. The CDR3 runs 15 residues. The CDR3 loop reads CSSPPGTRITYEQYF. CDR3 DNA sequence: TGCAGCTCCCCCCCCGGGACTAGGATAACCTACGAGCAGTACTTC.

The CDR3 region has the DNA TGTGCCAGCAGTTCGAATCCGGGACAGGGGTGGGAGACCCAGTACTTC. This sequence encodes CASSSNPGQGWETQYF. The chain carries TRBV27 and TRBJ2-5; 10 bases line up with TRBD1. There are 16 residues in the CDR3. Trimming took 4 bases from V and 5 from J; bases not matched to a gene: 10. The V gene's germline CDR1 is MNHEY and CDR2 SMNVEV (reference sequence).

This clonotype was observed a handful of times. This chain connects TRBV11-2 to TRBJ1-2; TRBD1 might be the D (5 bases). The CDR3 covers 13 residues. Trimming removed 0 bases from V and 8 bases from J, with 10 bases in between. The germline V gene has CDR1 SGHAT and CDR2 FQNNGV. CDR3: CASSLEPGRGYTF. CDR3 sequence (DNA): TGTGCCAGCAGCTTAGAACCAGGGAGAGGCTACACCTTC.

V is TRBV7-9 and J is TRBJ1-1; D call uncertain. The CDR3 contains 12 residues. Looked up from germline, CDR1 is SEHNR and CDR2 is FQNEAQ (reference sequence). With 6 bases removed from V and 1 base from J, the gap between germline ends came to 6 bases. The CDR3 DNA reads TGTGCCAGCAGGGCGGGGAACACTGAAGCTTTCTTT. It specifies CASRAGNTEAFF.

The table lists this clonotype with many counts. The chain couples TRBV11-2 to TRBJ2-2, with 9 bases matching TRBD1. CDR1 is SGHAT and CDR2 is FQNNGV in the germline V gene. V was pared by 6 bases and J by 4 bases, with 9 bases of the junction left unmatched. This CDR3 is built from 16 residues. DNA for the CDR3: TGTGCCAGCAGTTCGAGGGACAGGGCCCTCACCGGGGAGCTGTTTTTT. This encodes CASSSRDRALTGELFF.

As regards this clonotype: A much larger clone is a single base away; this may be a read error. V is TRBV10-3 and J is TRBJ2-7; tentatively, D is TRBD1 (5 bases). This CDR3 comprises 15 residues. Germline loops: CDR1 ENHRY, CDR2 SYGVKD. The CDR3 DNA follows: TGTGCCACCAGTGAGTCAACAGGATATTCCTACGAGCAGTACTTC. Its translation is CATSESTGYSYEQYF.

The chain combines TRBV5-1 with TRBJ2-7; D may be TRBD1 (7 bases). From germline, CDR1 is SGHRS and CDR2 YFSETQ. The CDR3 is 15 residues long. With 5 bases removed from V and 2 bases from J, the gap between germline ends came to 17 bases. In DNA form, the CDR3 reads TGCGCCAGCAGAAAGGAGGGACAGATCGCCTACGAGCAGTACTTC. Protein sequence: CASRKEGQIAYEQYF.

This clonotype has ten or more counts. The chain has TRBV2 and TRBJ1-4; D remains unclear. Trimming cost V 4 bases and J 0 bases, with 9 bases left between them. Germline CDR1 and CDR2: SNHLY and FYNNEI. The CDR3 is made up of 15 amino acids. In DNA, the CDR3 is TGTGCCAGCAGTGCGGACTTTGCAACTAATGAAAAACTGTTTTTT. This sequence encodes CASSADFATNEKLFF.

The table lists this clonotype with many counts. The genes are TRBV20-1 and TRBJ2-5; 8 bases align to TRBD2. Trimming took 6 bases from V and 5 from J; bases not matched to a gene: 5. The CDR3 is 12 residues long. CDR1 and CDR2 (germline): DFQATT, SNEGSKA (reference sequence). This CDR3 is CSAQSGSETQYF. The CDR3 nucleotides read TGCAGTGCCCAGAGCGGGAGTGAGACCCAGTACTTC.

In this sample, this clonotype turned up a few times. J is TRBJ2-2 and V is TRBV5-6; TRBD2 agrees at 7 bases. The germline gives CDR1 SGHDT, CDR2 YYEEEE. CDR3 length: 13 residues. V dropped 3 bases and J dropped 6; count of bases not matched to a gene: 2. The CDR3: CASSWGGAGELFF. The DNA of the CDR3 is TGTGCCAGCAGCTGGGGGGGAGCCGGGGAGCTGTTTTTT.

The table lists this clonotype with many counts. This chain connects TRBV7-9 to TRBJ2-7, with 8 bases aligning to TRBD1. Unmatched junction bases numbered 9, after V lost 5 bases and J lost 6 bases. Germline V gene lookup returns CDR1 SEHNR and CDR2 FQNEAQ (reference sequence). This CDR3 is 14 amino acids long. CDR3 region: CASSRQGPPGEQYF. CDR3 nucleotides: TGTGCCAGCAGCAGACAGGGGCCCCCCGGCGAGCAGTACTTC.

This clonotype occurred many times. J is TRBJ2-1 and V is TRBV6-5; 9 nucleotides line up with TRBD2. V gave up 6 bases and J gave up 6 bases; unmatched junction bases: 9. The CDR3 is made up of 15 amino acids. Germline CDR1 reads MNHEY; CDR2 reads SVGAGI. CDR3 sequence: CASRPLAGGINEQFF. CDR3 bases: TGTGCCAGCAGACCCCTGGCGGGAGGGATCAATGAGCAGTTCTTC.

This clonotype has at least ten counts. V gene TRBV6-1 combines with J gene TRBJ1-5; 7 positions agree with TRBD1. Germline loops: CDR1 MNHNS, CDR2 SASEGT. Trimming at V came to 8 bases and at J to 5 bases, leaving 6 bases not matched to a gene. The length of the CDR3 is 13 residues. For the CDR3, the DNA is TGTGCCAGCGGAAGACAGGGTTATCAGCCCCAGCATTTT. Encoded protein: CASGRQGYQPQHF.

This clonotype has just one count. The V and J genes are TRBV20-1 and TRBJ1-4, with D perhaps TRBD1 (6 bases). CDR1 and CDR2 from the germline V gene are DFQATT and SNEGSKA (reference sequence). This CDR3 spans 13 amino acids. The CDR3 sequence: CSLGSGVNEKLFF. CDR3 sequence (DNA): TGCAGCTTGGGGTCAGGGGTGAATGAAAAACTGTTTTTT.